The rows below give T cell receptor beta chains drawn from one sample of a study of T cell repertoires in cytomegalovirus infection. Each CDR3 protein is one row after TCRdb ran MiXCR on the reads. This sample has more than 200,000 distinct CDR3 sequences, with 9.1% found just once. The sequenced sample consisted of PBMCs. These receptors were taken from a human donor in good health (CMV status not recorded). Some clones in this sample may be carry-over from other donors' samples. CDR3s include the opening cysteine and the closing phenylalanine or tryptophan. D genes are given only for firm matches. The size field is filled for only some rows; it gives once, few, many or a size class.

CDR3 | DNA | J | size | D | V
CASALVKPGELFF | TGTGCCAGCGCCCTAGTGAAACCCGGGGAGCTGTTTTTT | TRBJ2-2 | many | NA | TRBV28
CSESDRAGEAFF | TGCAGTGAATCGGACAGGGCGGGTGAAGCTTTCTTT | TRBJ1-1 | few | TRBD1 | TRBV20-1
CASSSRPGSGYTF | TGCGCCAGCAGCTCACGGCCAGGCTCCGGCTACACCTTC | TRBJ1-2 | few | NA | TRBV5-1
CASSQDRGASTDTQYF | TGCGCCAGCAGCCAAGATCGGGGGGCTAGCACAGATACGCAGTATTTT | TRBJ2-3 | few | NA | TRBV4-1
CASSFGPQVGNEQFF | TGTGCCAGCAGCTTCGGCCCCCAGGTGGGGAATGAGCAGTTCTTC | TRBJ2-1 | many | NA | TRBV7-3
CSARDPSGANYGYTF | TGCAGTGCTAGAGATCCCTCAGGGGCTAACTATGGCTACACCTTC | TRBJ1-2 | many | NA | TRBV20-1
CASKDGGPFSNEQFF | TGCGCCAGCAAGGACGGGGGACCGTTTTCGAATGAGCAGTTCTTC | TRBJ2-1 | NA | NA | TRBV5-1
CASSLAARGSYNEQFF | TGTGCCAGCAGCTTAGCGGCCCGGGGGTCCTACAATGAGCAGTTCTTC | TRBJ2-1 | many | NA | TRBV7-8
CASNKWGQQNTGELFF | TGTGCCAGCAATAAATGGGGACAGCAAAACACCGGGGAGCTGTTTTTT | TRBJ2-2 | many | TRBD1 | TRBV7-2
CASSLSFPRVVELFF | TGTGCCAGCAGCTTATCCTTCCCTAGAGTTGTGGAGCTGTTTTTT | TRBJ2-2 | many | NA | TRBV7-2
CASSPGDRAYEQYF | TGTGCCAGCAGCCCCGGGGACAGAGCATACGAGCAGTACTTC | TRBJ2-7 | few | TRBD1 | TRBV2
CAWVNQGASGNTEAFF | TGTGCCTGGGTCAATCAGGGGGCCTCGGGGAACACTGAAGCTTTCTTT | TRBJ1-1 | NA | TRBD1 | TRBV30
CASSFDRDFSGTEAFF | TGTGCCAGCAGCTTCGACAGGGACTTCTCGGGCACTGAAGCTTTCTTT | TRBJ1-1 | many | TRBD1 | TRBV7-2
CASSSRGLATGELFF | TGTGCCAGCAGTTCCCGCGGACTAGCGACCGGGGAGCTGTTTTTT | TRBJ2-2 | many | TRBD2 | TRBV27
CASSRTGLAGDLYEQFF | TGTGCCAGCAGCCGCACCGGACTAGCGGGAGATTTGTATGAGCAGTTCTTC | TRBJ2-1 | many | TRBD2 | TRBV7-2
CASSQYLGALYEQYF | TGTGCCAGCAGCCAATATTTAGGGGCCCTCTACGAGCAGTACTTC | TRBJ2-7 | few | NA | TRBV3-1
CASSLRVAGRGIRRTGELFF | TGTGCCAGCAGCTTAAGAGTTGCTGGCAGGGGGATCCGAAGGACCGGGGAGCTGTTTTTT | TRBJ2-2 | few | TRBD1 | TRBV7-2
CSAKDRVVGKLFF | TGCAGTGCTAAGGACAGGGTGGTAGGAAAACTGTTTTTT | TRBJ1-4 | many | TRBD1 | TRBV20-1
CASSRPGQGYGYTF | TGTGCCAGCAGCCGGCCGGGACAGGGGTATGGCTACACCTTC | TRBJ1-2 | many | TRBD1 | TRBV7-2
CASAGGADFIALHF | TGTGCCAGCGCCGGGGGGGCAGACTTCATAGCCCTCCACTTT | TRBJ1-6 | many | NA | TRBV7-2
CASRTQGADEQFF | TGTGCCAGCAGAACACAGGGGGCCGATGAGCAGTTCTTC | TRBJ2-1 | few | TRBD1 | TRBV27
CSARDGGFNQPQHF | TGCAGTGCTAGAGATGGGGGTTTCAATCAGCCCCAGCATTTT | TRBJ1-5 | many | NA | TRBV20-1
CASGLVRRPQHF | TGTGCCAGCGGGCTGGTTCGACGGCCCCAGCATTTT | TRBJ1-5 | many | NA | TRBV28
CASSLQYSEGYTF | TGTGCCAGCAGCTTACAATATTCAGAAGGCTACACCTTC | TRBJ1-2 | many | NA | TRBV7-9